This entry lists 20 T cell receptor beta chains sequenced from one sample in a study of post-analysis software for immune sequencing data. Findings and limits, study-wide: There were several TRBV segments more frequent in patients than controls, and TRBV5-6, TRBV5-1 and TRBV20-1 were among them.

Their recognized antigens are unknown. Unique molecular identifiers tagged the TCR beta cDNA libraries. TCRdb re-called the PCR reads with MiXCR, one entry per CDR3 protein. Of roughly 400,000 distinct CDR3 sequences in the sample, over 30% are singletons; the top ten hold 6% to 9%. The sample was blood. The receptors derive from a girl aged 2 to 9 with multiple sclerosis.

The rearrangement joins TRBV10-3 to TRBJ2-3, with a tentative D call TRBD2 (8 bases). The CDR3 consists of 16 residues. The V end was cut by 5 bases, the J end by 0 bases, with 15 bases between. Germline V lookup: CDR1 ENHRY, CDR2 SYGVKD. The CDR3 DNA follows: TGTGCCATCAGTAGGTTAGCGGGACAGAGCACAGATACGCAGTATTTT. Amino acids: CAISRLAGQSTDTQYF.

This chain links TRBV15 with TRBJ2-5; 7 bases fit TRBD1. The V gene's germline CDR1 is LNHNV and CDR2 YYDKDF (reference sequence). V was clipped by 3 bases and J by 5 bases; unmatched bases: 9. The CDR3 is 15 residues long. CDR3 nucleotides: TGTGCCACCAGCAGCGGTAGACAGGGAAGGGAGACCCAGTACTTC. Amino acids: CATSSGRQGRETQYF.

The chain recombines TRBV20-1 with TRBJ2-1, with TRBD2 identical over 10 bases. The germline V gene has CDR1 DFQATT and CDR2 SNEGSKA (reference sequence). CDR3 length equals 13 residues. V shed 7 bases, J shed 9 bases, and the junction held 9 bases outside the gene matches. The CDR3 sequence: CSGASGSLSEQFF. The DNA of the CDR3 is TGCAGTGGGGCTAGCGGGAGTTTAAGTGAGCAGTTCTTC.

The chain employs TRBV5-1 and TRBJ2-5; 10 bases line up with TRBD2. CDR3 length: 16 residues. Germline assignment: CDR1 SGHRS and CDR2 YFSETQ. The J segment lost 0 bases and the V segment lost 0 bases, leaving 2 bases of the junction unmatched. The CDR3 coding sequence is TGCGCCAGCAGCTTGGGAGCGGGGGGGAACCAAGAGACCCAGTACTTC. Protein sequence: CASSLGAGGNQETQYF.

The chain has TRBV12-3 or TRBV12-4 and TRBJ2-5; D is perhaps TRBD2 (5 bases). The tail of the sequence fits TRBJ2-7 better, so the J call may be wrong. The CDR3 length is 13 residues. This CDR3 reads CASIPSPGSEQYF. The CDR3, as DNA: TGTGCCAGCATTCCATCCCCGGGGTCCGAGCAGTACTTC.

The J gene is TRBJ2-7, the V gene TRBV11-2; a weak D match, TRBD1 (7 bases). CDR1 is SGHAT, CDR2 FQNNGV, per germline. The CDR3 covers 17 residues. V lost 2 bases to trimming and J lost 3 bases, with 20 bases between them. CDR3 sequence: CASSLPRRDRNFYEQYF. CDR3 sequence (DNA): TGTGCCAGCAGCTTACCCCGGAGGGACAGAAACTTCTACGAGCAGTACTTC.

V usage is TRBV12-3 or TRBV12-4 and J usage is TRBJ2-7; D gene unclear. This CDR3 has 17 amino acids. The V gene lost 0 bases and the J gene lost 2 bases, with 17 bases spanning the gap. The DNA of the CDR3 is TGTGCCAGCAGTTTAGCGCGTTTAGAACGAGTCCCCTACGAGCAGTACTTC. Protein product: CASSLARLERVPYEQYF.

The V and J genes are TRBV28 and TRBJ2-7, with D maybe TRBD2 (6 bases). The CDR3 runs to 14 residues. The germline gives CDR1 MDHEN, CDR2 SYDVKM. V lost 3 bases, J lost 7 bases, and 16 bases lay in between. CDR3 sequence reads: CASSFPGLLGEQYF. CDR3 bases: TGTGCCAGCAGTTTTCCGGGACTTCTGGGGGAGCAGTACTTC.

Here the CDR3 reads CASSPLYSQETQYF. The CDR3 DNA reads as TGTGCCAGCAGTCCCCTATATTCGCAAGAGACCCAGTACTTC. The chain recombines TRBV27 with TRBJ2-5; D call uncertain. CDR1 is MNHEY, CDR2 SMNVEV, per germline (reference sequence). V lost 5 bases, J lost 2 bases, and 12 bases lay in between. The CDR3 has 14 residues.

The table lists this clonotype with a few counts. This rearrangement joins TRBV7-2 to TRBJ1-4, with D perhaps matching TRBD1 (6 bases). The CDR3 length is 16 residues. Germline-derived CDR1 and CDR2 are SGHTA and FQGNSA. V was clipped by 1 base and J by 3 bases, with 12 bases between them. The chain's CDR3 is CASSLVGGSANEKLFF. As DNA, the CDR3 is TGTGCCAGCAGCTTAGTCGGGGGCTCTGCTAATGAAAAACTGTTTTTT.

V gene TRBV6-5 combines with J gene TRBJ1-2; 7 bases map to TRBD1. The CDR3 spans 13 residues. After removal of 4 bases from V and 7 bases from J, the junction contained 6 bases not matched to a gene. Germline CDR1 and CDR2: MNHEY and SVGAGI. The CDR3 coding sequence is TGTGCCAGCAGTTCAGTACAGGGGTCTGGCTACACCTTC. It specifies CASSSVQGSGYTF.

This clonotype has just a few counts. V and J are TRBV28 and TRBJ2-7, with TRBD2 as a possible D gene (5 bases). The DNA matches TRBJ2-5 better at its end, which makes the J call doubtful. The CDR3 runs to 15 residues. Looked up from germline, CDR1 is MDHEN and CDR2 is SYDVKM. The DNA of the CDR3 is TGTGCCAGCAGTGCAGGAGGCGTTTTGCGAGAGACCCAGTACTTC. Protein: CASSAGGVLRETQYF.

The CDR3 sequence is CASRAYTGLPYEQYF. The CDR3 bases are TGTGCCAGCAGAGCCTATACCGGACTCCCCTACGAGCAGTACTTC. J is TRBJ2-4 and V is TRBV6-5, with D possibly being TRBD2 (5 bases). The end of the DNA is better explained by TRBJ2-7, so the J call may be wrong. Germline assignment: CDR1 MNHEY and CDR2 SVGAGI. This CDR3 spans 15 amino acids.

In this sample, this clonotype turned up a few times. The chain couples TRBV29-1 to TRBJ1-2; 12 bases agree with TRBD1. Trimming took 7 bases from V and 7 from J; bases not matched to a gene: 7. Germline CDR1 SQVTM, CDR2 ANQGSEA. The length of the CDR3 is 13 residues. The CDR3 DNA reads TGCAGCGCCCGGGACAGGGGGCGGAGTGGCTACACCTTC. It codes for CSARDRGRSGYTF.

This clonotype was seen only a few times. The V and J genes are TRBV28 and TRBJ2-1; TRBD2 agrees at 8 bases. Germline V gives CDR1 MDHEN, CDR2 SYDVKM. This CDR3 is built from 16 residues. V was clipped by 4 bases and J by 4 bases; unmatched bases: 9. The CDR3 here is CASSSMLAGIYNEQFF. The CDR3 DNA is TGTGCCAGCAGTTCAATGCTAGCGGGTATTTACAATGAGCAGTTCTTC.

This clonotype was seen a few times. This sequence joins TRBV15 and TRBJ2-1, with unresolved D. V lost 0 bases, J lost 4 bases, and 10 bases lay in between. The CDR3 has 15 amino acids. Germline CDR1 LNHNV, CDR2 YYDKDF (reference sequence). CDR3 amino acids: CATSRDKMGYNEQFF. For the CDR3, the DNA is TGTGCCACCAGCAGAGATAAGATGGGGTACAATGAGCAGTTCTTC.

The V and J genes are TRBV10-3 and TRBJ2-1; the D is unclear. This CDR3 comprises 12 residues. CDR1 and CDR2 (germline): ENHRY, SYGVKD. Between the trimmed V and J ends, which lost 8 bases and 0 bases, there was a span of 5 bases. In nucleotides, the CDR3 is TGTGCCATCTTCACCTCCTACAATGAGCAGTTCTTC. Its translation: CAIFTSYNEQFF.

The chain combines TRBV20-1 with TRBJ2-7; 10 bases agree with TRBD1. J lost 3 bases, V lost 0 bases, and 5 bases had no gene match. The germline V gene encodes CDR1 DFQATT and CDR2 SNEGSKA (reference sequence). The CDR3 is 15 amino acids. CDR3 DNA sequence: TGCAGTGCTAGAGACCAGACAGGGGGCGTCTACGAGCAGTACTTC. Residues: CSARDQTGGVYEQYF.

The chain links TRBV9 to TRBJ1-2, with 7 bases identical to TRBD1. In germline, CDR1 is SGDLS, CDR2 YYNGEE. CDR3 size: 15 residues. Trimming took 1 base from V and 3 from J; bases not matched to a gene: 6. The CDR3, as DNA: TGTGCCAGCAGCGTATTCCCCGGGACAGACTATGGCTACACCTTC. This codes for CASSVFPGTDYGYTF.

This clonotype was seen a handful of times. The chain employs TRBV9 and TRBJ2-7, with D uncertain. Trimming shortened V by 4 bases and J by 5 bases, and 10 bases separated the two germline ends. The CDR3 runs to 12 residues. Germline V gene sequence: CDR1 SGDLS, CDR2 YYNGEE. The CDR3 DNA reads as TGTGCCAGCAGCTACGGTGGCCACGAGCAGTACTTC. Amino acids: CASSYGGHEQYF.